This TCR beta chain is drawn from a study of T-cell reconstitution after alpha-beta-depleted transplantation in children. For TCRbeta, the library was prepared with unique molecular identifiers. TCRdb ran MiXCR on the PCR reads and lists one entry per CDR3 protein. The table shows roughly 500,000 distinct CDR3 sequences, with approximately 29% occurring only once. The sequenced sample was PBMCs from the stem cell graft donor, obtained from the stem cell graft. The TCR was taken from a human donor who donated a stem cell graft to a child with aplastic anemia.

DNA for the CDR3: TGTGCCAGCAGCCCCGATGGGGGGCCCCGATTCGCTGAAGCTTTCTTT. Translated: CASSPDGGPRFAEAFF. The chain links TRBV7-9 to TRBJ1-1; D is possibly TRBD1 (6 bases). Germline values: CDR1 SEHNR, CDR2 FQNEAQ (reference sequence). V lost 5 bases and J 6 bases, leaving 22 bases between the germline ends. CDR3 length equals 16 residues. Filled out from reference TRBV7-9 and TRBJ1-1, the complete variable domain reads DTGVSQNPRHKITKRGQNVTFRCDPISEHNRLYWYRQTLGQGPEFLTYFQNEAQLEKSRLLSDRFSAERPKGSFSTLEIQRTEQGDSAMYLCASSPDGGPRFAEAFFGQGTRLTVV.